A single TCR beta chain is shown here with its context. Its antigen is not known. This specimen belongs to a study of T cell clones after liver transplantation. Study-wide background: TCRbeta sequencing after a pre-transplant mixed lymphocyte reaction identified graft-donor-reactive clones, later tracked in post-transplant blood. Until 12-24 months post-transplant, subjects got standard immunosuppression and no induction.

Libraries were prepared by immunoSEQ multiplex PCR; TCRdb keeps only in-frame clonotypes and omits some of them. The table has about 51,000 clones, roughly nine tenths seen once. V lost 9 bases to trimming and J lost 7 bases, with 29 bases between them. The CDR3 has 16 amino acids. Germline CDR1 SGHTS, CDR2 YDEGEE. Findings and caveats of the study: Low donor cell numbers restricted donor-reactive repertoire measurement in two subjects. A larger donor-reactive than third-party decline suggested partial antigen-specific deletion.

V usage is TRBV5-8 and J usage is TRBJ2-7; tentatively, D is TRBD1 (6 bases). The receptor was derived from a human patient who received a liver transplant. The graft donor may be the source of some T cells. Sequencing used CD8+ T cells from blood, obtained 12 months after liver transplant. The CDR3 nucleotides read TGTGCCACCGTCGGACCCGGGACACGCCGACGAGGGGAGCAGTACTTC. Translating gives CATVGPGTRRRGEQYF. Full variable domain (missing parts from reference TRBV5-8 and TRBJ2-7): EAGVTQSPTHLIKTRGQQATLRCSPISGHTSVYWYQQALGLGLQFLLWYDEGEERNRGNFPPRFSGRQFPNYSSELNVNALELEDSALYLCATVGPGTRRRGEQYFGPGTRLTVT.